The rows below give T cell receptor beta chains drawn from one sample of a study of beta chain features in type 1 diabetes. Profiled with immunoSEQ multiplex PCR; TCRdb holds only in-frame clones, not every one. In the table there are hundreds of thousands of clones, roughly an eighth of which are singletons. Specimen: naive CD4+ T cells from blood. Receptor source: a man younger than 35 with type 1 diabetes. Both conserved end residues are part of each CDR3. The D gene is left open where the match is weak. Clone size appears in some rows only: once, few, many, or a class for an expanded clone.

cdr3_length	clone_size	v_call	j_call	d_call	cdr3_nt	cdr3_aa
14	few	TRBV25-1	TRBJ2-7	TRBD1	TGTGCCAGCAGTGACCAAGGGACAGGGGTCGTAGGGTACTTC	CASSDQGTGVVGYF
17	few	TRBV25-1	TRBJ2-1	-	TGTGCCAGCAGTGAACATGAGGGGGGGCCGTTAATCGATGAGCAGTTCTTC	CASSEHEGGPLIDEQFF
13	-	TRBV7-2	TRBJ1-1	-	TGTGCCAGCAGCCCTAGTAGGGACACTGAAGCTTTCTTT	CASSPSRDTEAFF
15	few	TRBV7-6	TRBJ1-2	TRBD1	TGTGCCAGCAGCTCACGGACAGGGGTTCACTATGGCTACACCTTC	CASSSRTGVHYGYTF
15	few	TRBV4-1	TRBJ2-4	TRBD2	TGCGCCAGCAGCCAAGGAGGCAGCGGGAGGAACATTCAGTACTTC	CASSQGGSGRNIQYF
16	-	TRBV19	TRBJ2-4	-	TGTGCCAGTAGCTCAAACAGGGCCCCAGCCAAAAACATTCAGTACTTC	CASSSNRAPAKNIQYF
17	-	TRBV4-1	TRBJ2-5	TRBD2	TGCGCCAGCAGCAAAGGGGGACTAGCGGCAGTCCAAGAGACCCAGTACTTC	CASSKGGLAAVQETQYF
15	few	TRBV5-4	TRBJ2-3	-	TGTGCCAGCAGCTCACCAAGACAGGCCACAGATACGCAGTATTTT	CASSSPRQATDTQYF
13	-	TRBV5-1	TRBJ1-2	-	TGCGCCAGCAGCCCGGATCGAAACTATGGCTACACCTTC	CASSPDRNYGYTF
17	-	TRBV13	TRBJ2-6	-	TGTGCCAGCAGCACCTGGGACGGCAACTCTGGGGCCAACGTCCTGACTTTC	CASSTWDGNSGANVLTF
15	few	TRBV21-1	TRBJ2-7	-	TGTGCCAGCAGCAGCCCGGGAGTGAGCTCCTACGAGCAGTACTTC	CASSSPGVSSYEQYF
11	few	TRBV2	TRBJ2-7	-	TGTGCCAGCAGTTTGGGACAAAGGTCGTACTTC	CASSLGQRSYF
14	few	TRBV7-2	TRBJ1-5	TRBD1	TGTGCCAGCGGCCGAGACAGGGGGAATCAGCCCCAGCATTTT	CASGRDRGNQPQHF
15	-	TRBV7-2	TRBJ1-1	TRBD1	TGTGCCAGCAGGACCATCCAGGGGGGGATGTCTGAAGCTTTCTTT	CASRTIQGGMSEAFF
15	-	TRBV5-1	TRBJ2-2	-	TGCGCCAGCAGCTTGGGGGTCGCGAACACCGGGGAGCTGTTTTTT	CASSLGVANTGELFF
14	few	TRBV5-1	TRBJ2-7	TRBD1	TGCGCCAGCAGCGCCCGGGACAGCGCCTACGAGCAGTACTTC	CASSARDSAYEQYF
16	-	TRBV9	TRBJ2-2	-	TGTGCCAGCAGCGTGTTGTCAGGGACGCACACCGGGGAGCTGTTTTTT	CASSVLSGTHTGELFF
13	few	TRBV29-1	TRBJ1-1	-	TGCAGCGTGCAGGGTCCCATGAACACTGAAGCTTTCTTT	CSVQGPMNTEAFF
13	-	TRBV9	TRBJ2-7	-	TGTGCCAGCAGCCCTCTCCCTTCCTACGAGCAGTACTTC	CASSPLPSYEQYF
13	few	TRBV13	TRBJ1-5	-	TGTGCCAGCAGCTTCCGGCTCAATCAGCCCCAGCATTTT	CASSFRLNQPQHF
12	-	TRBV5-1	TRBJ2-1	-	TGCGCCAGCAGCTTGGGCAGCGCTGAGCAGTTCTTC	CASSLGSAEQFF
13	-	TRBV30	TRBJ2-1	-	TGTGCCTGGACCTCGGGGCCGTACAATGAGCAGTTCTTC	CAWTSGPYNEQFF
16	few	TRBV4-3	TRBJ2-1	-	TGCGCCAGCAGCCAAGTTTGGGGGACCTCCAACAATGAGCAGTTCTTC	CASSQVWGTSNNEQFF
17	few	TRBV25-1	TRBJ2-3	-	TGTGCCAGCAGTGAAGAATGGGCGGGCTCACTTGTAGATACGCAGTATTTT	CASSEEWAGSLVDTQYF
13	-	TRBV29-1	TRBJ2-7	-	TGCAGCGTTGAAGATTATGTCGGTTACGAGCAGTACTTC	CSVEDYVGYEQYF
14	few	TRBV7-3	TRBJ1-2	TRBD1	TGTGCCAGCAGCTCGCAGACAGGGGCCGAGGGCTACACCTTC	CASSSQTGAEGYTF
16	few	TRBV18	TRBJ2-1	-	TGTGCCAGCGCGAGGTTGGGCGAAGGATCCTACAATGAGCAGTTCTTC	CASARLGEGSYNEQFF
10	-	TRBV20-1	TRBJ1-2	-	TGCAGTGCTAGACGGACGGGCTACACCTTC	CSARRTGYTF
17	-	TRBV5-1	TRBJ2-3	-	TGCGCCAGCAGCCTTCCGGAGGGGGGCGGTGGCACAGATACGCAGTATTTT	CASSLPEGGGGTDTQYF
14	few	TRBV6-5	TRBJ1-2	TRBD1	TGTGCCAGCAGTTATGGACAGGGGATTTATGGCTACACCTTC	CASSYGQGIYGYTF
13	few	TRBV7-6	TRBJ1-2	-	TGTGCCAGCAGCTCGAGTCGTGACGGTGGGAGCACCTTC	CASSSSRDGGSTF
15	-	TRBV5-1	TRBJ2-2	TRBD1	TGCGCCAGCAGCTTACCCACAGGGGACACCGGGGAGCTGTTTTTT	CASSLPTGDTGELFF
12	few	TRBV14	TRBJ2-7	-	TGTGCCAGCAGCCCAAGGGCCTACGAGCAGTACTTC	CASSPRAYEQYF
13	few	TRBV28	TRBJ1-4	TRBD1	TGTGCCAGCAGTTCTCTAGGGGGCTCGGGAATGTTTTTT	CASSSLGGSGMFF
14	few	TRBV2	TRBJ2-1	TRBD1	TGTGCCAGCACGTGGGACAGGGCTATCGATGAGCAGTTCTTC	CASTWDRAIDEQFF
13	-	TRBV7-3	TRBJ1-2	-	TGTGCCAGCAGCTTAACGGGAAACGAAGGCTACACCTTC	CASSLTGNEGYTF
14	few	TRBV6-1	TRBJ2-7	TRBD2	TGTGCCAGCACCCCGGGCAGCGGGGGTTACGAGCAGTACTTC	CASTPGSGGYEQYF
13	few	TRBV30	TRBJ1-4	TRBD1	TGTGCCTGGAGAGGGACAGGGTTGGGAAAACTGTTTTTT	CAWRGTGLGKLFF
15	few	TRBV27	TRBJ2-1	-	TGTGCCAGCAGTTTAGGAGTCCAGACCTACAATGAGCAGTTCTTC	CASSLGVQTYNEQFF
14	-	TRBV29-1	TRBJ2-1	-	TGCAGCGTTGACCAAAGCAGTCCCGTAAATGAGCAGTTCTTC	CSVDQSSPVNEQFF
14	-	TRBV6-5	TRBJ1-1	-	TGTGCCAGCAGTTACTCGATTCATCAGGCCCAAGCTTTCTTT	CASSYSIHQAQAFF
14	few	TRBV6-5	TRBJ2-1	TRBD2	TGTGCCAGCAGCTACCAGACTAGCACAAATGAGCAGTTCTTC	CASSYQTSTNEQFF
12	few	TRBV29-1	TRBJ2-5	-	TGCAGCGTTGAGGCAGGCCAAGAGACCCAGTACTTC	CSVEAGQETQYF
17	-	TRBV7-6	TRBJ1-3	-	TGTGCCAGCAGTCGGATGACCGGGGCTTTCTCTGGAAACACCATATATTTT	CASSRMTGAFSGNTIYF
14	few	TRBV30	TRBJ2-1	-	TGTGCCTGGAGTCAAAGGGGCCCCTACAATGAGCAGTTCTTC	CAWSQRGPYNEQFF
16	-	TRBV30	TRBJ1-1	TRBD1	TGTGCCTGGAGTGCCGGGACAGGGGGCGTGAACACTGAAGCTTTCTTT	CAWSAGTGGVNTEAFF
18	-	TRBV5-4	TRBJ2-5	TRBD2	TGTGCCAGCAGCAAGGCACCTCCGACTAGCGGAAATCAAGAGACCCAGTACTTC	CASSKAPPTSGNQETQYF
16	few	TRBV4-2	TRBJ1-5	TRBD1	TGTGCCAGCAGCCAAGGTGGGAGACAGGGGTTCCAGCCCCAGCATTTT	CASSQGGRQGFQPQHF
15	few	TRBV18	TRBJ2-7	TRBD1	TGTGCCAGCTCACAGCCCGGGACAGGGGGTGGCGAGCAGTACTTC	CASSQPGTGGGEQYF
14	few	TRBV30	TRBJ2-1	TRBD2	TGTGCCTGGACGATAGCGGGGCGTTACAATGAGCAGTTCTTC	CAWTIAGRYNEQFF
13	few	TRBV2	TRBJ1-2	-	TGTGCCAGCAAGGGGTTAATAGGGAGTGGCTACACCTTC	CASKGLIGSGYTF
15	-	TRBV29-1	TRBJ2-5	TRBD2	TGCAGCGGCAAGCGGGGGACTAGCGGGGGAGGCACCCAGTACTTC	CSGKRGTSGGGTQYF
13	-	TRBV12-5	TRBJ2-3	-	TGTGCTAGTGGTTCCCCCAGCACAGATACGCAGTATTTT	CASGSPSTDTQYF
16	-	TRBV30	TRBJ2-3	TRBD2	TGTGCCTGGAGTGCTGGCGTAGCGGGGGGCACAGATACGCAGTATTTT	CAWSAGVAGGTDTQYF
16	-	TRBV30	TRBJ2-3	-	TGTGCCTGGAGTGTACTAGGAACAGGGATCACAGATACGCAGTATTTT	CAWSVLGTGITDTQYF
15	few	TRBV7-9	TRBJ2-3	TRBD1	TGTGCCAGCAGCTTAGGACGGACAGGGACAGATACGCAGTATTTT	CASSLGRTGTDTQYF
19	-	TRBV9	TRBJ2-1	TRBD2	TGTGCCAGCAGCGGAAATGGACTAGCGGGCCAGAGCTCCTACAATGAGCAGTTCTTC	CASSGNGLAGQSSYNEQFF
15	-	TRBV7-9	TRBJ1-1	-	TGTGCCAGCAGCTTGCAGGGGTTCGTGGACACTGAAGCTTTCTTT	CASSLQGFVDTEAFF
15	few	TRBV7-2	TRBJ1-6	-	TGTGCCAGCAGCCCACCGGACATTTATAATTCACCCCTCCACTTT	CASSPPDIYNSPLHF